These 23 T cell receptor beta chains came from one sample sequenced in a study of response to subunit inactivated influenza vaccine. TCRdb re-analysed the RT-PCR reads in MiXCR, keeping a single row per CDR3 protein. The repertoire holds 500,000 or so distinct CDR3 sequences, with 9.5% to 12% as singletons. The starting material was PBMCs from blood, obtained 45 days after vaccination. The receptors come from a man aged 50 to 59 who received an inactivated influenza vaccine.

This clonotype came up many times. V and J are TRBV29-1 and TRBJ2-1; 8 bases are a match to TRBD2. Germline loops: CDR1 SQVTM, CDR2 ANQGSEA. The V gene end was trimmed by 6 bases and the J gene end by 10 bases; junction bases not matched to a gene: 14. The CDR3 sequence is 14 residues long. The chain's CDR3 is CSVRPGGDLGEQFF. In DNA form, the CDR3 reads TGCAGCGTGAGACCGGGGGGGGACCTCGGGGAGCAGTTCTTC.

This clonotype was counted between two and nine times. The genes are TRBV6-1 and TRBJ1-4; D is unresolved. The CDR3 spans 14 residues. V was trimmed by 6 bases and J by 5 bases, leaving 13 bases between them. The V gene's germline CDR1 is MNHNS and CDR2 SASEGT. The DNA for the CDR3 is TGTGCCAGCAGAGAACAGTGGGAGAATGAAAAACTGTTTTTT. It is translated as CASREQWENEKLFF.

The chain has TRBV11-3 and TRBJ2-5; D is ambiguous. The germline V and J ends were trimmed by 1 base and 4 bases, with 16 bases remaining between them. CDR1 and CDR2 from the germline V gene are SGHNT and YENEEA. The CDR3 has 16 residues. CDR3 nucleotides: TGTGCCAGCAGCTTAGGGGCGGATCTAAGTGGAGAGACCCAGTACTTC. Its translation is CASSLGADLSGETQYF. The full variable domain, its missing parts supplied by reference TRBV11-3 and TRBJ2-5, is EAGVVQSPRYKIIEKKQPVAFWCNPISGHNTLYWYLQNLGQGPELLIRYENEEAVDDSQLPKDRFSAERLKGVDSTLKIQPAELGDSAVYLCASSLGADLSGETQYFGPGTRLLVL.

This chain joins TRBV7-8 and TRBJ1-2; a weak D match, TRBD1 (5 bases). V gave up 1 base and J gave up 3 bases, with 9 bases separating them. This CDR3 has 14 residues. The germline CDR1 and CDR2 sequences are SGHVS and FQNEAQ. The CDR3 DNA reads as TGTGCCAGCAGCTTAGATGGCAGGGACTATGGCTACACCTTC. It translates to CASSLDGRDYGYTF.

V is TRBV5-6 and J is TRBJ2-6; TRBD2 aligns across 7 bases. J gave up 2 bases and V 5 bases, and 4 bases lay outside the gene matches. The CDR3 covers 15 residues. The V gene's germline CDR1 is SGHDT and CDR2 YYEEEE. The chain's CDR3 is CASRTGGTGANVLTF. The CDR3, as DNA: TGTGCCAGCAGGACGGGAGGCACTGGGGCCAACGTCCTGACTTTC.

V usage is TRBV18 and J usage is TRBJ1-1, with unresolved D. The CDR3 consists of 16 residues. Trimming cost V 0 bases and J 1 base, with 12 bases left between them. Germline V lookup: CDR1 KGHSH, CDR2 LQKENI. The CDR3 DNA follows: TGTGCCAGCTCACCACCATGGATTGGCTCGAACACTGAAGCTTTCTTT. Protein sequence: CASSPPWIGSNTEAFF. The full variable domain, in which reference TRBV18 and TRBJ1-1 provide the parts outside the CDR3, is NAGVMQNPRHLVRRRGQEARLRCSPMKGHSHVYWYRQLPEEGLKFMVYLQKENIIDESGMPKERFSAEFPKEGPSILRIQQVVRGDSAAYFCASSPPWIGSNTEAFFGQGTRLTVV.

The table lists this clonotype with a few counts. The J gene is TRBJ2-1, the V gene TRBV28; 7 positions agree with TRBD1. The ends lost 2 bases at V and 1 base at J; junction bases unmatched: 8. The CDR3 spans 17 residues. CDR1 is MDHEN, CDR2 SYDVKM, per germline. CDR3 sequence reads: CASSLSSGTESYNEQFF. CDR3 in DNA: TGTGCCAGCAGTTTAAGTTCCGGGACAGAATCCTACAATGAGCAGTTCTTC. Using reference TRBV28 and TRBJ2-1 for the parts outside the CDR3, the full variable domain is DVKVTQSSRYLVKRTGEKVFLECVQDMDHENMFWYRQDPGLGLRLIYFSYDVKMKEKGDIPEGYSVSREKKERFSLILESASTNQTSMYLCASSLSSGTESYNEQFFGPGTRLTVL.

This clonotype was observed at least ten times. The V gene is TRBV29-1, the J gene TRBJ2-7, with 10 positions matching TRBD2. The CDR3 has 13 amino acids. Germline lookup yields CDR1 SQVTM and CDR2 ANQGSEA. Trimming took 7 bases from V and 2 from J; bases not matched to a gene: 5. The CDR3 loop reads CSAVSGRAYEQYF. In nucleotides, the CDR3 is TGCAGCGCGGTAAGCGGGAGGGCCTACGAGCAGTACTTC.

This clonotype was seen repeatedly, ten times or more. V and J are TRBV7-6 and TRBJ2-1; 14 bases match TRBD2. CDR1 and CDR2 from the germline V gene are SGHVS and FNYEAQ. This CDR3 is built from 19 residues. V trimming: 1 base; J trimming: 5 bases; junction bases outside the gene matches: 10. As DNA, the CDR3 is TGTGCCAGCAGCTTAGATGGGACTAGCGGGAGAAAGGGAGACAATGAGCAGTTCTTC. It encodes CASSLDGTSGRKGDNEQFF.

The V call is TRBV7-2, the J call TRBJ1-1; D is undetermined. V was shortened by 7 bases and J by 6 bases, with 15 bases between the two germline ends. The CDR3 sequence is 13 residues long. Germline loops: CDR1 SGHTA, CDR2 FQGNSA. Here the CDR3 reads CASKNREDAEAFF. In DNA form, the CDR3 reads TGTGCCAGCAAAAACCGGGAGGACGCTGAAGCTTTCTTT.

V gene TRBV5-5 combines with J gene TRBJ2-2, with 9 nucleotides matching TRBD1. The CDR3 spans 15 residues. Trimming took 5 bases from V and 1 from J; bases not matched to a gene: 3. Germline loops: CDR1 SGHKS, CDR2 YYEKEE (reference sequence). CDR3 residues: CASRGTGQNTGELFF. The CDR3 region has the DNA TGTGCCAGCAGAGGGACAGGGCAGAACACCGGGGAGCTGTTTTTT.

This clonotype was found many times. The chain recombines TRBV12-3 or TRBV12-4 with TRBJ2-7; 10 bases agree with TRBD1. This CDR3 comprises 17 residues. Germline trimming cut 3 bases from V and 3 bases from J; bases unmatched to any gene: 11. The CDR3, as DNA: TGTGCCAGCAGTTTGGGACAGGGGCCCGCATTTTACTACGAGCAGTACTTC. It encodes CASSLGQGPAFYYEQYF.

This clonotype showed up just a few times. This chain joins TRBV4-3 and TRBJ2-1; TRBD2 aligns across 12 bases. The CDR3 loop spans 16 amino acids. The junction had 4 bases not matched to a gene; V was cut back by 2 bases and J by 5 bases. Germline-derived CDR1 and CDR2 are LGHNA and YSLEER. The CDR3 DNA reads TGCGCCAGCAGCCAATTACTAGCGGGGGGAGACAATGAGCAGTTCTTC. It yields the protein CASSQLLAGGDNEQFF.

Of note for this clonotype: A much larger clone is a single base away; this may be a read error. The chain employs TRBV12-3 or TRBV12-4 and TRBJ2-7; D assignment may be TRBD1 or TRBD2 (6 bases each). V was clipped by 11 bases and J by 12 bases, with 26 bases between them. This CDR3 spans 13 amino acids. This chain's CDR3 is CACTRGPLEYVYF. DNA of the CDR3: TGTGCCTGCACACGGGGGCCCCTTGAATATGTGTACTTC.

At least ten counts were recorded for this clonotype. This rearrangement joins TRBV7-2 to TRBJ2-3; tentative D call: TRBD1 (6 bases). The germline V and J ends were trimmed by 3 bases and 1 base, with 11 bases remaining between them. Per germline, CDR1 SGHTA and CDR2 FQGNSA. This CDR3 has 15 residues. The CDR3 DNA sequence: TGTGCCAGCAGCTTGGGGGCTGGGGGCACAGATACGCAGTATTTT. It translates to CASSLGAGGTDTQYF.

This clonotype has more than one count but fewer than ten. This chain uses TRBV7-9 with TRBJ2-3; 10 bases fit TRBD2. Germline V CDR1 and CDR2: SEHNR, FQNEAQ (reference sequence). The CDR3 is 17 residues long. V lost 7 bases to trimming and J lost 5 bases; unmatched junction nucleotides: 15. The CDR3 sequence is CASTLSGGTSAEDTQYF. CDR3 DNA sequence: TGTGCCAGCACCCTATCAGGTGGGACTAGCGCGGAAGATACGCAGTATTTT. Drawing the rest from reference TRBV7-9 and TRBJ2-3, the complete variable domain is DTGVSQNPRHKITKRGQNVTFRCDPISEHNRLYWYRQTLGQGPEFLTYFQNEAQLEKSRLLSDRFSAERPKGSFSTLEIQRTEQGDSAMYLCASTLSGGTSAEDTQYFGPGTRLTVL.

This chain uses TRBV6-1 with TRBJ2-1, with a possible D match to TRBD2 (6 bases). Trimming removed 6 bases at V and 4 bases at J, with 16 bases between. The CDR3 length is 15 residues. Germline V gene lookup returns CDR1 MNHNS and CDR2 SASEGT. This chain's CDR3 is CASREPGLGYNEQFF. The CDR3 nucleotides read TGTGCCAGCAGAGAACCGGGACTCGGTTACAATGAGCAGTTCTTC.

The chain recombines TRBV12-3 or TRBV12-4 with TRBJ1-5; TRBD1 matches 10 bases. V dropped 7 bases and J dropped 6; count of bases not matched to a gene: 6. This CDR3 contains 14 residues. Here the CDR3 reads CASKRQGAAQPQHF. The CDR3, as DNA: TGTGCCAGCAAACGACAGGGGGCAGCTCAGCCCCAGCATTTT.

In its sample, this clonotype was seen many times. This chain uses TRBV5-1 with TRBJ1-4; unclear D gene. CDR1 is SGHRS and CDR2 is YFSETQ in the germline V gene. The CDR3 has 16 residues. Trimming took off 0 bases at V and 7 bases at J, with 16 bases between the two ends. The CDR3 loop reads CASSLGLLPGVEKLFF. The DNA of the CDR3 is TGCGCCAGCAGCTTGGGACTCCTCCCAGGCGTTGAAAAACTGTTTTTT. Based on the CDR3 plus reference TRBV5-1 and TRBJ1-4, the full variable domain is KAGVTQTPRYLIKTRGQQVTLSCSPISGHRSVSWYQQTPGQGLQFLFEYFSETQRNKGNFPGRFSGRQFSNSRSEMNVSTLELGDSALYLCASSLGLLPGVEKLFFGSGTQLSVL.

The J gene is TRBJ2-5, the V gene TRBV18; perhaps TRBD2 as D (5 bases). This CDR3 contains 15 residues. Trimming cost V 0 bases and J 2 bases, with 10 bases left between them. CDR1 is KGHSH, CDR2 LQKENI, per germline. The CDR3 loop reads CASSPPGRPQETQYF. The CDR3 bases are TGTGCCAGCTCACCACCAGGGAGACCACAAGAGACCCAGTACTTC.

This chain uses TRBV6-5 with TRBJ1-6; D not resolved. In germline, CDR1 is MNHEY, CDR2 SVGAGI. The CDR3 runs to 15 residues. V lost 3 bases and J 14 bases, leaving 20 bases between the germline ends. The CDR3: CASSYGVTTGGSLHF. In nucleotides, the CDR3 is TGTGCCAGCAGTTATGGGGTGACCACGGGTGGTTCCCTCCACTTT.

This clonotype came up a few times. V is TRBV15 and J is TRBJ1-1; tentative D call: TRBD1 (6 bases). The CDR3 loop spans 14 amino acids. V was pared by 3 bases and J by 13 bases, with 21 bases between. Germline lookup yields CDR1 LNHNV and CDR2 YYDKDF (reference sequence). This CDR3 reads CATSRAGSWGPIFF. CDR3 DNA: TGTGCCACCAGCAGGGCCGGGTCGTGGGGGCCGATTTTCTTT.

This clonotype was recorded at least ten times. The chain is built from TRBV7-9 and TRBJ1-1, with D perhaps TRBD1 (5 bases). Trimming removed 5 bases from V and 4 bases from J, with 11 bases in between. Germline loops: CDR1 SEHNR, CDR2 FQNEAQ (reference sequence). The CDR3 extends over 13 amino acids. CDR3 sequence: CASSRNQGTEAFF. In DNA form, the CDR3 reads TGTGCCAGCAGCCGAAACCAGGGCACTGAAGCTTTCTTT.